Shown below are 25 T cell receptor beta chains from a single sample sequenced in a study of beta chain features in type 1 diabetes. All of the isolated RNA was reverse transcribed, so expressed TCRB transcripts were sequenced. Profiling relied on immunoSEQ multiplex PCR, and the TCRdb table lists in-frame clones only, not all of them. This sample has around 400,000 clones, with about 12% found just once. Sequencing was done on a sample of naive CD4+ T cells from blood. The receptor source for this set is a man younger than 35 in good health.

This clone has just a few counts. This chain connects TRBV18 to TRBJ2-7; D ambiguous. CDR3 length: 14 residues. Trimming took off 2 bases at V and 6 bases at J, with 14 bases between the two ends. CDR1 KGHSH and CDR2 LQKENI come from the germline V gene. The CDR3 DNA follows: TGTGCCAGCTCACCAGAAGACCAGGTAACCGAGCAGTACTTC. Translation: CASSPEDQVTEQYF.

This chain links TRBV2 with TRBJ1-5; the D gene is possibly TRBD1 (5 bases). This CDR3 comprises 13 residues. Trimming took off 8 bases at V and 3 bases at J, with 11 bases between the two ends. From germline, CDR1 is SNHLY and CDR2 FYNNEI. The CDR3 nucleotides are TGTGCCAGCGCGAAGGGGTACAATCAGCCCCAGCATTTT. Amino acids: CASAKGYNQPQHF.

Note on this clone: Other DNA sequences in the sample encode the same CDR3. This chain uses TRBV6-5 with TRBJ1-1; no clear D gene. The CDR3 consists of 13 residues. Trimming took off 3 bases at V and 1 base at J, with 6 bases between the two ends. Per the germline V gene, CDR1 is MNHEY and CDR2 is SVGAGI. The CDR3 DNA sequence: TGTGCCAGCAGTTATCGGAGGAACACTGAAGCTTTCTTT. Its translation is CASSYRRNTEAFF.

The V gene is TRBV18, the J gene TRBJ1-5; D might be TRBD1 (6 bases). CDR1 is KGHSH and CDR2 is LQKENI in the germline V gene. The V gene lost 3 bases and the J gene lost 5 bases, with 8 bases spanning the gap. The CDR3 spans 13 residues. In nucleotides, the CDR3 is TGTGCCAGCTCACCCCAGGGGTATCAGCCCCAGCATTTT. Amino acid sequence: CASSPQGYQPQHF.

The chain recombines TRBV2 with TRBJ2-7; D is unclear. Trimming cost V 6 bases and J 0 bases, with 12 bases left between them. The CDR3 runs 14 residues. The germline gives CDR1 SNHLY, CDR2 FYNNEI. The CDR3: CASRLTEDSYEQYF. CDR3 nucleotide sequence: TGTGCCAGCAGGCTCACAGAAGACTCCTACGAGCAGTACTTC.

This clone showed up just a few times. The CDR3 nucleotides are TGCAGCGTTGAGCGGGGAGGTACGCAGTATTTT. Protein product: CSVERGGTQYF. This chain connects TRBV29-1 to TRBJ2-3, with D perhaps matching TRBD2 (6 bases). V was pared by 3 bases and J by 8 bases, with 9 bases between. This CDR3 has 11 amino acids. Germline V gives CDR1 SQVTM, CDR2 ANQGSEA.

This clone was seen more than once but under ten times. The V and J genes are TRBV5-1 and TRBJ2-7; D may be TRBD1 (5 bases). CDR1 SGHRS and CDR2 YFSETQ come from the germline V gene. The ends were cut back, 0 bases at V and 7 bases at J, with 17 bases in the middle. The CDR3 contains 15 residues. CDR3 residues: CASSLGVEAGREQYF. CDR3 sequence (DNA): TGCGCCAGCAGCTTGGGTGTAGAGGCAGGGCGAGAGCAGTACTTC.

The rearrangement joins TRBV29-1 to TRBJ2-7, with 10 bases lining up with TRBD2. The germline V gene encodes CDR1 SQVTM and CDR2 ANQGSEA. This CDR3 is 16 amino acids long. V trimming: 1 base; J trimming: 4 bases; junction bases outside the gene matches: 10. The CDR3 DNA reads as TGCAGCGTTGAAGGGCTAGCGGGAGCCCTACGATACGAGCAGTACTTC. It translates to CSVEGLAGALRYEQYF.

The chain carries TRBV5-1 and TRBJ2-7; D is perhaps TRBD2 (6 bases). V was shortened by 5 bases and J by 0 bases, with 12 bases between the two germline ends. The CDR3 loop spans 14 amino acids. Germline lookup yields CDR1 SGHRS and CDR2 YFSETQ. The CDR3 DNA follows: TGCGCCAGCAGGCCCTCCGGGAGCTCCTACGAGCAGTACTTC. Protein product: CASRPSGSSYEQYF.

This chain uses TRBV15 with TRBJ2-5, with 9 bases identical to TRBD1. Losses at the gene ends were 5 bases for V and 5 bases for J; bases not matched to a gene: 9. The CDR3 length is 15 residues. Germline values: CDR1 LNHNV, CDR2 YYDKDF (reference sequence). The CDR3 protein is CATSDENRGRETQYF. In DNA, the CDR3 is TGTGCCACCAGCGACGAAAACAGGGGGCGGGAGACCCAGTACTTC.

This clone was picked up a small number of times. The CDR3 sequence is CASSYDRDTEAFF. Written as DNA, the CDR3 is TGTGCCAGCAGTTACGACAGAGACACTGAAGCTTTCTTT. The chain is built from TRBV6-5 and TRBJ1-1; weak D call: TRBD1 (5 bases). V gave up 2 bases and J gave up 3 bases, with 7 bases separating them. The CDR3 contains 13 residues. Germline CDR1 reads MNHEY; CDR2 reads SVGAGI.

The CDR3: CASSNSAMRGGYGYTF. CDR3 in DNA: TGTGCCAGCAGCAATTCGGCTATGCGGGGAGGCTATGGCTACACCTTC. The chain combines TRBV7-2 with TRBJ1-2; D gene ambiguous. V was shortened by 5 bases and J by 4 bases, with 20 bases between the two germline ends. CDR1 and CDR2 from the germline V gene are SGHTA and FQGNSA. This CDR3 has 16 amino acids.

This clone showed up just a few times. The rearrangement links TRBV30 to TRBJ2-3, with 12 bases aligning to TRBD2. Per germline, CDR1 GTSNPN and CDR2 SVGIG (reference sequence). The V segment lost 4 bases and the J segment 0 bases; nucleotides outside the gene matches: 5. CDR3 length equals 16 residues. CDR3 sequence: CAWTTSGGPSTDTQYF. The CDR3 DNA follows: TGTGCCTGGACGACTAGCGGGGGACCTAGCACAGATACGCAGTATTTT.

The chain recombines TRBV28 with TRBJ2-7, with a weak D call TRBD1 (5 bases). This CDR3 has 14 residues. Trimming stripped 5 bases from V and 6 bases from J, with 17 bases between. Germline CDR1 is MDHEN and CDR2 is SYDVKM. CDR3: CASSQGWSRSEQYF. CDR3 in DNA: TGTGCCAGCAGTCAGGGCTGGTCTCGGTCCGAGCAGTACTTC.

The chain is built from TRBV6-6 and TRBJ2-1; TRBD1 matches at 9 bases. V shed 4 bases and J 9 bases; nucleotides not matched to a gene: 10. There are 15 residues in the CDR3. The germline gives CDR1 MNHNY, CDR2 SVGAGI (reference sequence). CDR3 region: CASSSPRMTGGEQFF. CDR3 bases: TGTGCCAGCAGTTCCCCGCGTATGACAGGGGGTGAGCAGTTCTTC.

This clone came up a few times. This chain connects TRBV7-9 to TRBJ2-7, with D perhaps TRBD2 (5 bases). The CDR3 length is 12 residues. V lost 2 bases to trimming and J lost 6 bases, with 8 bases between them. The germline V gene encodes CDR1 SEHNR and CDR2 FQNEAQ (reference sequence). CDR3 in DNA: TGTGCCAGCAGCTTATTAGGGAGCGAGCAGTACTTC. This sequence encodes CASSLLGSEQYF.

This clone occurred many times. CDR3 sequence: CASSPSGTGGLEQYF. The CDR3 DNA sequence: TGTGCCAGCAGCCCCTCCGGGACAGGGGGCTTGGAGCAGTACTTC. This rearrangement joins TRBV7-9 to TRBJ2-7; 12 bases agree with TRBD1. CDR3 length: 15 amino acids. J gave up 7 bases and V 5 bases, and 9 bases lay outside the gene matches. Germline values: CDR1 SEHNR, CDR2 FQNEAQ (reference sequence).

This clone was counted between two and nine times. One end of the junction does not line up with germline, which may come from a read error. The chain carries TRBV5-4 and TRBJ1-1, with a weak D call TRBD1 (5 bases). The CDR3 is made up of 15 amino acids. Germline V gene data show CDR1 as SGHNT and CDR2 as YYREEE (reference sequence). The CDR3: CASSPGLQGNTEAFF. As DNA, the CDR3 is TGCGCCAGCAGCCCGGGCTTGCAGGGGAACACTGAAGCTTTCTTT. The full variable domain, completed using reference TRBV5-4 and TRBJ1-1, is ETGVTQSPTHLIKTRGQQVTLRCSSQSGHNTVSWYQQALGQGPQFIFQYYREEENGRGNFPPRFSGLQFPNYSSELNVNALELDDSALYLCASSPGLQGNTEAFFGQGTRLTVV.

This clone was found a few times. The gene calls are TRBV15 and TRBJ1-5; D may be TRBD1 (5 bases). The V end was cut by 7 bases, the J end by 8 bases, with 18 bases between. CDR1 and CDR2 from the germline V gene are LNHNV and YYDKDF (reference sequence). The CDR3 runs to 14 residues. CDR3 loop: CATTPAQGLKPQHF. The CDR3 region has the DNA TGTGCCACCACCCCCGCGCAGGGTCTGAAGCCCCAGCATTTT.

In its sample, this clone was seen a few times. The chain combines TRBV7-8 with TRBJ2-1; no reliable D call. This CDR3 spans 13 amino acids. Trimming took off 5 bases at V and 5 bases at J, with 10 bases between the two ends. Germline CDR1 SGHVS, CDR2 FQNEAQ. The CDR3 region has the DNA TGTGCCAGCAGCACCTTTACAGACAATGAGCAGTTCTTC. As protein: CASSTFTDNEQFF.

This clone was recorded a few times. V gene TRBV6-5 combines with J gene TRBJ2-7, with 7 bases fitting TRBD1. CDR3 size: 13 residues. J lost 1 base, V lost 6 bases, and 3 bases had no gene match. CDR1 is MNHEY, CDR2 SVGAGI, per germline. CDR3 nucleotide sequence: TGTGCCAGCAGAAAACAGGGGTCCTACGAGCAGTACTTC. It encodes CASRKQGSYEQYF.

The rearrangement links TRBV6-5 to TRBJ2-1, with TRBD1 identical over 7 bases. Losses at the gene ends were 7 bases for V and 15 bases for J; bases not matched to a gene: 12. Per the germline V gene, CDR1 is MNHEY and CDR2 is SVGAGI. The CDR3 runs to 12 residues. The CDR3 DNA is TGTGCCAGCACGCGACAGGGTCTCTTCATGTTCTTC. It codes for CASTRQGLFMFF.

This rearrangement joins TRBV6-6 to TRBJ1-5, with TRBD1 matching over 8 bases. This CDR3 has 15 amino acids. Germline lookup yields CDR1 MNHNY and CDR2 SVGAGI (reference sequence). With V trimmed by 6 bases and J by 6 bases, 10 bases remained unmatched. The DNA of the CDR3 is TGTGCCAGCAGGCAGGACAGGGAGAGAAGTCAGCCCCAGCATTTT. Residues: CASRQDRERSQPQHF.

A few counts support this clone. This chain links TRBV5-1 with TRBJ2-1; 9 bases match TRBD2. The CDR3 has 15 amino acids. CDR1 and CDR2 from the germline V gene are SGHRS and YFSETQ. J was trimmed by 8 bases and V by 8 bases; bases with no gene match: 14. CDR3 DNA: TGCGCCAGTACTCAGGAAGCGGGGGGTCTCGATGAGCAGTTCTTC. It specifies CASTQEAGGLDEQFF.

This chain uses TRBV28 with TRBJ2-3, with TRBD1 matching over 8 bases. Germline CDR1 MDHEN, CDR2 SYDVKM. Trimming removed 3 bases from V and 3 bases from J; junction bases left unmatched: 5. The CDR3 spans 15 residues. DNA of the CDR3: TGTGCCAGCAGTTTCCTGGACAGGGAGACAGATACGCAGTATTTT. It codes for CASSFLDRETDTQYF.